This T cell receptor beta chain was captured by sequencing in a study of CD8+CD57+ T cells in acquired aplastic anemia. Study-wide context: Sorted cells (CD4+ and CD8+) yielded DNA amounts that averaged roughly 3.5 ug.

Patients who underwent sequencing had shown CD8+CD57+ cell expansion by flow cytometry. Severe acquired aplastic anemia was the diagnosis recorded for all patients. Sampling of blood occurred while the patients had still received no therapy. The TCR beta profiling, which covered VDJ combination and CDR3 sequence, was carried out using genomic DNA as the template. TCRdb re-analysed the reads in MiXCR, keeping a single row per CDR3 protein. The sample shows a few hundred thousand distinct CDR3 sequences, almost 50% of them seen only once. The TCR originated in a human donor with aplastic anemia. Sequencing was done on a sample of sorted CD4+, CD8+, or CD8+CD57+ T cells (not recorded which) from PBMCs.

The CDR3 sequence is CASSLHLGETQYF. Written as DNA, the CDR3 is TGTGCCAGCAGCCTCCACTTGGGAGAGACCCAGTACTTC. This rearrangement joins TRBV11-3 to TRBJ2-5; D gene unclear. Germline V lookup: CDR1 SGHNT, CDR2 YENEEA. The CDR3 contains 13 residues. Trimming cost V 5 bases and J 4 bases, with 11 bases left between them.